This TCR beta chain was sequenced for a study of response to subunit inactivated influenza vaccine. TCRdb called the RT-PCR reads again in MiXCR, with one record for every CDR3 protein. The sample has about 540,000 distinct CDR3 sequences, roughly 15% seen once; the top ten hold approximately 12%. There are a few counts of this clonotype. The antigen remains undetermined. Study outcomes and limitations: The authors suggested that every seasonal influenza vaccination recruits few new T cells.

CDR1 SGHTA and CDR2 FQGNSA come from the germline V gene. V shed 0 bases and J 4 bases; nucleotides not matched to a gene: 6. The CDR3 is 15 amino acids. The gene calls are TRBV7-2 and TRBJ2-7, with 7 bases that match TRBD1. The receptor was derived from a man aged 50 or older who received an inactivated influenza vaccine. The starting material was PBMCs from blood, obtained 11 to 12 days after vaccination. The CDR3 DNA reads as TGTGCCAGCAGCTTAGCTGGCAGGGGGTTTTACGAGCAGTACTTC. Translated: CASSLAGRGFYEQYF.